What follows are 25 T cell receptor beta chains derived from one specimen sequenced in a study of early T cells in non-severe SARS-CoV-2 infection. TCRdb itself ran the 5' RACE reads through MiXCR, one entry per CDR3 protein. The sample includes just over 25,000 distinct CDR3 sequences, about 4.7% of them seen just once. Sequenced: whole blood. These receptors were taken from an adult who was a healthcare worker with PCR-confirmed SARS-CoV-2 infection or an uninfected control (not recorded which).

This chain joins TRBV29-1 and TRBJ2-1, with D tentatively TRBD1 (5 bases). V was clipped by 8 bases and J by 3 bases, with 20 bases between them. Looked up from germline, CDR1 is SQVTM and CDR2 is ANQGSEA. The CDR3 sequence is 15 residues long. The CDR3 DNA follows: TGCAGCCCCATGGAAAGGGGCCGTAACTACAATGAGCAGTTCTTC. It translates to CSPMERGRNYNEQFF.

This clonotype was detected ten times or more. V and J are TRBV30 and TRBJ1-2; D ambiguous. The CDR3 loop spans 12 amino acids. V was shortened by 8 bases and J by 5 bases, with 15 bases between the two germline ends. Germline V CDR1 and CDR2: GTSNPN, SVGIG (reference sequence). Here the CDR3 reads CAGGSGPYGYTF. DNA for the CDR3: TGTGCCGGCGGCTCCGGCCCTTATGGCTACACCTTC.

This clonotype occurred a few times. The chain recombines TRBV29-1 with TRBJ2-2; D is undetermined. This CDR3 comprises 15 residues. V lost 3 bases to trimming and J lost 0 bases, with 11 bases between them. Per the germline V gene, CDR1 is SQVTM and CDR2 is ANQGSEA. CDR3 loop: CSVEIAETNTGELFF. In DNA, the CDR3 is TGCAGCGTTGAGATTGCAGAAACGAACACCGGGGAGCTGTTTTTT.

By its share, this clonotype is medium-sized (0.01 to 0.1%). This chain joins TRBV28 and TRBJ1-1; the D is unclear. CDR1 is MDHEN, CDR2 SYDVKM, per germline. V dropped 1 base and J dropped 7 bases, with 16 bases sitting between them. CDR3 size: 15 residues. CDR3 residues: CASSLYSPSYSEAFF. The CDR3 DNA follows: TGTGCCAGCAGTTTATACTCTCCGTCTTACAGTGAAGCTTTCTTT. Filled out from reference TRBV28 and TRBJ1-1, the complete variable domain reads DVKVTQSSRYLVKRTGEKVFLECVQDMDHENMFWYRQDPGLGLRLIYFSYDVKMKEKGDIPEGYSVSREKKERFSLILESASTNQTSMYLCASSLYSPSYSEAFFGQGTRLTVV.

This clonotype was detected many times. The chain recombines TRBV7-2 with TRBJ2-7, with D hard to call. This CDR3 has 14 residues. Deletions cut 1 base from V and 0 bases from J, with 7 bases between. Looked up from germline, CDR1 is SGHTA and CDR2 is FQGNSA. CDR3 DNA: TGTGCCAGCAGCTTAGTCGGTGCCTCCTACGAGCAGTACTTC. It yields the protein CASSLVGASYEQYF.

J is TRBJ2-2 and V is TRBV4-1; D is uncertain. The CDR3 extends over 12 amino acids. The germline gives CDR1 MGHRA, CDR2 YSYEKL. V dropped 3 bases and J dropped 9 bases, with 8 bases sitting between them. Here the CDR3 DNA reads TGCGCCAGCAGCCAGGGTTCCTGGGAGCTGTTTTTT. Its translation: CASSQGSWELFF.

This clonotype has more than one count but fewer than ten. The chain's CDR3 is CASSLSRDRFYEQYF. DNA for the CDR3: TGTGCCAGCAGTTTATCCCGGGACAGGTTTTACGAGCAGTACTTC. The chain has TRBV27 and TRBJ2-7, with TRBD1 matching over 8 bases. Germline loops: CDR1 MNHEY, CDR2 SMNVEV (reference sequence). J gave up 4 bases and V 0 bases, and 5 bases lay outside the gene matches. This CDR3 has 15 amino acids.

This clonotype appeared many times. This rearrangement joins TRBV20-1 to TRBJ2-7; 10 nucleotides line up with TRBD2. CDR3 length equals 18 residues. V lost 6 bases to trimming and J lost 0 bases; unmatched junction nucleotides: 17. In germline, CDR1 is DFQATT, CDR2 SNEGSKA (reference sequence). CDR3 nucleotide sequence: TGCAGTGCCACGGGGTGGGTAGCGGGAGGTTCTTCCTCCTACGAGCAGTACTTC. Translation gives CSATGWVAGGSSSYEQYF.

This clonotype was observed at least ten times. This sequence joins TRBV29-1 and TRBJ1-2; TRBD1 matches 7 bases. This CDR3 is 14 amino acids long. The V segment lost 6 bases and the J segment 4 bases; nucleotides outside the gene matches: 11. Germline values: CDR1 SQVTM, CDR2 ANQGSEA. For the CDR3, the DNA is TGCAGCGTAGACTTGAGACAGGGAGGCTATGGCTACACCTTC. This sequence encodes CSVDLRQGGYGYTF.

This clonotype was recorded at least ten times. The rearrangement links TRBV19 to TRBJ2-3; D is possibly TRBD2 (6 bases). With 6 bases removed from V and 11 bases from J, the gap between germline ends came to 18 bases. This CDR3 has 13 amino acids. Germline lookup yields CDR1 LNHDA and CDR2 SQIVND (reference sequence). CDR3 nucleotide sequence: TGTGCCAGTAGCCCGTCGGGACTGGAGGGGCAGTATTTT. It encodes CASSPSGLEGQYF.

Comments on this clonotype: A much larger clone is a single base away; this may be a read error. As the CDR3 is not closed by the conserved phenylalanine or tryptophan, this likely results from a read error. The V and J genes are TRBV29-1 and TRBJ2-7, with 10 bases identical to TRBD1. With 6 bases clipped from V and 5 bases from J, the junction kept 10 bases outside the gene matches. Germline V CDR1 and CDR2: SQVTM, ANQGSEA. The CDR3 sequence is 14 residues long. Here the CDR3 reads CSVNGQGVTDEQYS. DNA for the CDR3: TGCAGCGTGAACGGACAGGGGGTTACTGACGAGCAGTACTCC.

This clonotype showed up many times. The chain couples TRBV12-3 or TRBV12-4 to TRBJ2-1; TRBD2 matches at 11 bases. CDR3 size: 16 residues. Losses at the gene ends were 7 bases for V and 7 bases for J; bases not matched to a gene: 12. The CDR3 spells CASTKLAGGSYNEQFF. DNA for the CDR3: TGTGCCAGCACCAAATTAGCGGGAGGGTCGTATAATGAGCAGTTCTTC.

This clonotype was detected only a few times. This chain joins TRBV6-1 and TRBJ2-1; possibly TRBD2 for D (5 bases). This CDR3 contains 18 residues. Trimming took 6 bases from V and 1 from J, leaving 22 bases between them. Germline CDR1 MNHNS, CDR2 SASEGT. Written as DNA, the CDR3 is TGTGCCAGCAGGGAAAGGGCAACAACTAGGAAGTCCTACAATGAGCAGTTCTTC. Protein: CASRERATTRKSYNEQFF.

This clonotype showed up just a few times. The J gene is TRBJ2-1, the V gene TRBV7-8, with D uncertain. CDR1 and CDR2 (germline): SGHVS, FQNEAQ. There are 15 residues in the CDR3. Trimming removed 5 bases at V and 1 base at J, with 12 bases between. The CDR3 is CASSALVGSYNEQFF. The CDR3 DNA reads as TGTGCCAGCAGCGCTCTTGTGGGATCCTACAATGAGCAGTTCTTC.

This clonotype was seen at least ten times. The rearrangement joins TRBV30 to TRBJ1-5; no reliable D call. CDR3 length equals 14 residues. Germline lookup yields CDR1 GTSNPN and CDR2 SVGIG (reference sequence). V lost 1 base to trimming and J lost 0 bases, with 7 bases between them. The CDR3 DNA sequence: TGTGCCTGGAGTGGCGCCCCTAGCAATCAGCCCCAGCATTTT. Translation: CAWSGAPSNQPQHF.

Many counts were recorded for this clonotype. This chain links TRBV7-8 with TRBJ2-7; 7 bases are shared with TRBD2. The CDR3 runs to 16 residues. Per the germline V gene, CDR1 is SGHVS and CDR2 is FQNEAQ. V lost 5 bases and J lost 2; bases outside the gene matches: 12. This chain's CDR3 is CASSPRFAGVTYEQYF. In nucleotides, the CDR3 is TGTGCCAGCAGCCCCCGCTTCGCGGGAGTCACCTACGAGCAGTACTTC.

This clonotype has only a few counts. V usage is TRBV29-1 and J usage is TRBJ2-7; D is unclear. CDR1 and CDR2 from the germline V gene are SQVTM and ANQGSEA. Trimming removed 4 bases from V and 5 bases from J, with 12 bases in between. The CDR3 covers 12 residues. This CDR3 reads CSVAASDDEQYF. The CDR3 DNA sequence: TGCAGCGTTGCAGCATCGGACGACGAGCAGTACTTC.

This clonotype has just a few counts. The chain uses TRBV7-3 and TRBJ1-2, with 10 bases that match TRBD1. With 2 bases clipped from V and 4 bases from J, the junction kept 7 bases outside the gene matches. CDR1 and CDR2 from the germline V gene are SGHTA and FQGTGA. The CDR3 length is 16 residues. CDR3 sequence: CASSLDGTGVPYGYTF. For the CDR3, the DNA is TGTGCCAGCAGCTTAGACGGGACAGGGGTCCCCTATGGCTACACCTTC. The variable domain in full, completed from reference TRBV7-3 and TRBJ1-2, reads GAGVSQTPSNKVTEKGKYVELRCDPISGHTALYWYRQSLGQGPEFLIYFQGTGAADDSGLPNDRFFAVRPEGSVSTLKIQRTERGDSAVYLCASSLDGTGVPYGYTFGSGTRLTVV.

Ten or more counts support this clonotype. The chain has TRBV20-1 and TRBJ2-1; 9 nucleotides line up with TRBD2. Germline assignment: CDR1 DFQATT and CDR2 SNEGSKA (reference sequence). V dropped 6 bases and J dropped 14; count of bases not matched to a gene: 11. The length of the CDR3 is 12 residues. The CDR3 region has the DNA TGCAGTGCGAACGCACAAAGCGGGAGGAAGTTCTTC. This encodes CSANAQSGRKFF.

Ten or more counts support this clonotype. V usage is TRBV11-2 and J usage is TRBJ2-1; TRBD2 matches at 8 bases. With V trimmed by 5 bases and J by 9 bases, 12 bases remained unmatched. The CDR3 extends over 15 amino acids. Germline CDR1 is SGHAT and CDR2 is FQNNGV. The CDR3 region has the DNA TGTGCCAGCAGCCCGGAGGGACTAGGGCCCAGTGAGCAGTTCTTC. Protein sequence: CASSPEGLGPSEQFF.

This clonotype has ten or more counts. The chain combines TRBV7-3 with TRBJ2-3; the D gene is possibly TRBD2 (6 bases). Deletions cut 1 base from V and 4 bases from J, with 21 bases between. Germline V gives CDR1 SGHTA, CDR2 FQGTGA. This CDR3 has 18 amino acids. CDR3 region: CASSLIGPKSGGADTQYF. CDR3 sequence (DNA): TGTGCCAGCAGCTTAATCGGCCCGAAGTCCGGCGGGGCAGATACGCAGTATTTT. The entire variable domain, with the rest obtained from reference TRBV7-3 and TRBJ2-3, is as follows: GAGVSQTPSNKVTEKGKYVELRCDPISGHTALYWYRQSLGQGPEFLIYFQGTGAADDSGLPNDRFFAVRPEGSVSTLKIQRTERGDSAVYLCASSLIGPKSGGADTQYFGPGTRLTVL.

The CDR3 bases are TGCGCCAGCAGCTTCGGACTAGCGGGAATGTACAATGAGCAGTTCTTC. Residues: CASSFGLAGMYNEQFF. The chain joins TRBV5-1 to TRBJ2-1; TRBD2 aligns across 12 bases. Germline V gene data show CDR1 as SGHRS and CDR2 as YFSETQ. J lost 4 bases, V lost 2 bases, and 4 bases had no gene match. This CDR3 region has 16 residues.

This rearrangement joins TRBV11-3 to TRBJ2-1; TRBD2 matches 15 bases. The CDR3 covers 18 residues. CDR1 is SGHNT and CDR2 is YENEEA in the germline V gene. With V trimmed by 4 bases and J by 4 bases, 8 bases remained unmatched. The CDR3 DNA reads TGTGCCAGCAGCTCCAGGGGACTAGCGGGAGGCCTGTACAATGAGCAGTTCTTC. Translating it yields CASSSRGLAGGLYNEQFF.

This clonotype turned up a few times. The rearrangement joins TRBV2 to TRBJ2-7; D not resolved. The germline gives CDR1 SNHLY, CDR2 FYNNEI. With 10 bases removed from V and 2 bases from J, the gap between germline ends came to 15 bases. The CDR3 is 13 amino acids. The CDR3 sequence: CAITNKDPYEQYF. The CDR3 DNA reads TGTGCCATCACGAACAAGGATCCCTACGAGCAGTACTTC. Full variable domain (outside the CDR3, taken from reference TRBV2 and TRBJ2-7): EPEVTQTPSHQVTQMGQEVILRCVPISNHLYFYWYRQILGQKVEFLVSFYNNEISEKSEIFDDQFSVERPDGSNFTLKIRSTKLEDSAMYFCAITNKDPYEQYFGPGTRLTVT.

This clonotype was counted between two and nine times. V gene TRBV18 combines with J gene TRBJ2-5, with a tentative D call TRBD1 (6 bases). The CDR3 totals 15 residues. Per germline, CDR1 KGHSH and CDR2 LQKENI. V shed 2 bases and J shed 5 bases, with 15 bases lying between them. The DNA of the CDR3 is TGTGCCAGCTCACCAGCCCACAGGGATGGCGAGACCCAGTACTTC. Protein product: CASSPAHRDGETQYF.